Listed here are 18 T cell receptor beta chains from one sample, sequenced in a study of blood T cell repertoires in COVID-19. Some clones are missing from TCRdb's copy, which holds only in-frame ones; the method was immunoSEQ multiplex PCR. This table has 110,000 to 150,000 clones, around 88% appearing once. The sample was peripheral blood. All receptors derive from a man in his sixties with active or convalescent COVID-19.

The rearrangement joins TRBV5-1 to TRBJ1-6; D may be TRBD1 (5 bases). This CDR3 comprises 18 residues. V shed 0 bases and J shed 0 bases, with 13 bases lying between them. Germline-derived CDR1 and CDR2 are SGHRS and YFSETQ. The CDR3 sequence: CASSLAQGISSYNSPLHF. The CDR3 DNA sequence: TGCGCCAGCAGCTTGGCCCAGGGTATTAGCTCCTATAATTCACCCCTCCACTTT.

The chain has TRBV7-9 and TRBJ1-4; 9 bases are a match to TRBD1. Germline CDR1 reads SEHNR; CDR2 reads FQNEAQ (reference sequence). J gave up 8 bases and V 1 base, and 8 bases lay outside the gene matches. The CDR3 sequence is 16 residues long. CDR3 in amino acids: CASSLDTGQGGEKLFF. CDR3 nucleotide sequence: TGTGCCAGCAGCTTAGACACGGGACAGGGTGGCGAAAAACTGTTTTTT.

V is TRBV4-1 and J is TRBJ1-1, with TRBD1 matching over 8 bases. This CDR3 is 16 amino acids long. CDR1 and CDR2 from the germline V gene are MGHRA and YSYEKL. After removal of 3 bases from V and 1 base from J, the junction contained 7 bases not matched to a gene. CDR3 residues: CASSHGQGRGNTEAFF. In DNA, the CDR3 is TGCGCCAGCAGCCACGGACAGGGTAGGGGGAACACTGAAGCTTTCTTT.

The V and J genes are TRBV7-3 and TRBJ2-3, with 7 bases identical to TRBD1. V was clipped by 4 bases and J by 8 bases; unmatched bases: 12. Germline V gene data show CDR1 as SGHTA and CDR2 as FQGTGA. This CDR3 has 15 amino acids. Here the CDR3 DNA reads TGTGCCAGCAGCTCCACTGCGCGGGCAGGGGGTACGCAGTATTTT. Translated, it gives CASSSTARAGGTQYF.

This clone was observed a single time. The gene calls are TRBV18 and TRBJ2-2; 9 nucleotides line up with TRBD1. V was pared by 3 bases and J by 0 bases, with 5 bases of the junction left unmatched. CDR3 length: 17 residues. Germline CDR1 KGHSH, CDR2 LQKENI. The CDR3 reads CASSPPRQGANTGELFF. The DNA of the CDR3 is TGTGCCAGCTCACCGCCTCGACAGGGGGCGAACACCGGGGAGCTGTTTTTT.

The chain uses TRBV5-1 and TRBJ2-1; the match to TRBD2 covers 7 bases. Germline V CDR1 and CDR2: SGHRS, YFSETQ. Trimming took 2 bases from V and 5 from J; bases not matched to a gene: 4. This CDR3 spans 14 amino acids. CDR3 protein: CASSFGTMNNEQFF. In DNA, the CDR3 is TGCGCCAGCAGCTTTGGGACTATGAACAATGAGCAGTTCTTC. Drawing the rest from reference TRBV5-1 and TRBJ2-1, the complete variable domain is KAGVTQTPRYLIKTRGQQVTLSCSPISGHRSVSWYQQTPGQGLQFLFEYFSETQRNKGNFPGRFSGRQFSNSRSEMNVSTLELGDSALYLCASSFGTMNNEQFFGPGTRLTVL.

The J gene is TRBJ2-1, the V gene TRBV5-1; D not resolved. Trimming stripped 4 bases from V and 6 bases from J, with 14 bases between. Germline V CDR1 and CDR2: SGHRS, YFSETQ. This CDR3 spans 14 amino acids. The CDR3 DNA sequence: TGCGCCAGCAGCATTTCGACTCCCCCCAATGAGCAGTTCTTC. Translation gives CASSISTPPNEQFF.

DNA for the CDR3: TGTGCCAGCACAAGGACAGTAAATGAAAAACTGTTTTTT. Encoded protein: CASTRTVNEKLFF. This rearrangement joins TRBV6-5 to TRBJ1-4, with a tentative D call TRBD1 (6 bases). CDR1 is MNHEY, CDR2 SVGAGI, per germline. The CDR3 runs to 13 residues. With 7 bases removed from V and 5 bases from J, the gap between germline ends came to 11 bases.

V is TRBV5-6 and J is TRBJ1-1, with 9 positions matching TRBD1. Germline V gives CDR1 SGHDT, CDR2 YYEEEE. The V and J ends lost 3 bases and 0 bases, in that order; junction bases with no gene match: 6. The CDR3 length is 16 residues. The CDR3 region is CASSSGTGIMNTEAFF. The CDR3 DNA sequence: TGTGCCAGCAGCTCCGGGACAGGGATCATGAACACTGAAGCTTTCTTT.

The chain joins TRBV30 to TRBJ2-1; 9 nucleotides agree with TRBD2. V was clipped by 0 bases and J by 4 bases; unmatched bases: 7. Germline CDR1 GTSNPN, CDR2 SVGIG (reference sequence). CDR3 size: 16 residues. The CDR3: CAWSVQGLASYNEQFF. CDR3 in DNA: TGTGCCTGGAGTGTACAAGGACTAGCGTCGTACAATGAGCAGTTCTTC.

This clone came up once. The rearrangement joins TRBV2 to TRBJ1-6, with D possibly TRBD1 on 6 matching bases. The CDR3 has 18 residues. From germline, CDR1 is SNHLY and CDR2 FYNNEI. V was cut by 6 bases and J by 0 bases, with 18 bases left in between. As DNA, the CDR3 is TGTGCCAGCAGCCGAGGCGGGGGCGGCCTCTCCTATAATTCACCCCTCCACTTT. The encoded protein is CASSRGGGGLSYNSPLHF.

The J gene is TRBJ2-1, the V gene TRBV2; 7 nucleotides match TRBD2. This CDR3 comprises 14 residues. The germline V gene encodes CDR1 SNHLY and CDR2 FYNNEI. J gave up 8 bases and V 6 bases, and 10 bases lay outside the gene matches. CDR3 amino acids: CASRLLGLADEQFF. The DNA of the CDR3 is TGTGCCAGCAGGCTTCTAGGCCTAGCGGATGAGCAGTTCTTC.

The chain has TRBV6-2 or TRBV6-3 and TRBJ2-5; 7 positions match TRBD2. Germline V gene sequence: CDR1 MNHEY, CDR2 SVGEGT. The CDR3 extends over 12 amino acids. V lost 2 bases, J lost 7 bases, and 1 base stayed unmatched. DNA of the CDR3: TGTGCCAGCAGTTACGGGGAGGGGACCCAGTACTTC. Translation: CASSYGEGTQYF.

The gene calls are TRBV19 and TRBJ2-5; TRBD1 matches 12 bases. The CDR3 covers 15 residues. J gave up 4 bases and V 6 bases, and 6 bases lay outside the gene matches. Per germline, CDR1 LNHDA and CDR2 SQIVND (reference sequence). CDR3 bases: TGTGCCAGTAGGGGACAGGGGGCCGAGGGAGAGACCCAGTACTTC. Translated, it gives CASRGQGAEGETQYF.

V is TRBV3-1 (or the pseudogene TRBV3-2) and J is TRBJ1-2; 11 bases map to TRBD1. Germline CDR1 reads LGHDT; CDR2 reads YNNKEL (reference sequence). The J segment lost 1 base and the V segment lost 5 bases, leaving 3 bases of the junction unmatched. The CDR3 extends over 15 amino acids. As DNA, the CDR3 is TGTGCCAGCAGCAAGGGGACAGGGGGTAACTATGGCTACACCTTC. This translates into CASSKGTGGNYGYTF.

This clone was picked up one time. The gene calls are TRBV7-3 and TRBJ2-7; D possibly corresponds to TRBD1 (6 bases). The CDR3 length is 16 residues. With 1 base removed from V and 5 bases from J, the gap between germline ends came to 18 bases. Germline lookup yields CDR1 SGHTA and CDR2 FQGTGA. The CDR3 sequence: CASSLKFSAGDHEQYF. CDR3 DNA sequence: TGTGCCAGCAGCTTAAAATTCTCTGCAGGGGACCACGAGCAGTACTTC.

This clone was seen once. V is TRBV7-2 and J is TRBJ2-2; possibly TRBD2 for D (6 bases). The CDR3 extends over 15 amino acids. CDR1 is SGHTA, CDR2 FQGNSA, per germline. V gave up 3 bases and J gave up 2 bases, with 10 bases separating them. This CDR3 reads CASSFRGANTGELFF. The CDR3 bases are TGTGCCAGCAGCTTTCGCGGGGCTAACACCGGGGAGCTGTTTTTT. The full variable domain, rest sourced from reference TRBV7-2 and TRBJ2-2, is GAGVSQSPSNKVTEKGKDVELRCDPISGHTALYWYRQSLGQGLEFLIYFQGNSAPDKSGLPSDRFSAERTGGSVSTLTIQRTQQEDSAVYLCASSFRGANTGELFFGEGSRLTVL.

This sequence joins TRBV5-4 and TRBJ1-2; unclear D gene. Germline lookup yields CDR1 SGHNT and CDR2 YYREEE (reference sequence). CDR3 length: 13 amino acids. V was shortened by 2 bases and J by 5 bases, with 10 bases between the two germline ends. This CDR3 reads CASSLSGQYGYTF. CDR3 DNA sequence: TGTGCCAGCAGCTTAAGCGGTCAATATGGCTACACCTTC.